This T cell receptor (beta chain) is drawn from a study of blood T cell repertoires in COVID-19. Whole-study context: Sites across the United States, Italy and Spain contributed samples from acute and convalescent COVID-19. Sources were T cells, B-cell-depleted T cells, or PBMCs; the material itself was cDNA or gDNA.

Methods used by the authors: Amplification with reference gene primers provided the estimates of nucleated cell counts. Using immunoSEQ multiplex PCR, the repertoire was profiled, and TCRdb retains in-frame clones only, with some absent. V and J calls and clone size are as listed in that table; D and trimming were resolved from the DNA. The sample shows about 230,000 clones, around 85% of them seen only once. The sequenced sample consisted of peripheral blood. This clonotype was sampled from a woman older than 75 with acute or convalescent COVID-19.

The CDR3, as DNA: TGTGCCACCACCTCCCCGGGGTCTGGCTACACCTTC. Translating gives CATTSPGSGYTF. The chain carries TRBV24-1 and TRBJ1-2, with D unresolved. This CDR3 comprises 12 residues. V shed 8 bases and J shed 7 bases, with 13 bases lying between them. From germline, CDR1 is KGHDR and CDR2 SFDVKD.